This record covers a single T cell receptor (beta chain). These data originate in a study of blood T cell repertoires in COVID-19. Study-wide background: The samples span acute and convalescent COVID-19 from the United States, Italy and Spain. PBMCs, B-cell-depleted T cells, or T cells provided the cDNA or gDNA that made up the material.

In the original workflow: Estimates of nucleated cell counts were drawn from the amplification of reference gene primers. Libraries were prepared by immunoSEQ multiplex PCR; TCRdb keeps only in-frame clonotypes and omits some of them. V, J and clone size are those of that table, while D and trimming were read from the DNA. The repertoire holds fewer than 150,000 clones, with roughly 89% as singletons. This receptor was identified in a woman between 40 and 55 years old with acute or convalescent COVID-19. Sequenced material: peripheral blood.

The CDR3 DNA is TGTGCCAGCAGTTTGAGGTTCCTCTACGAGCAGTACTTC. It is translated as CASSLRFLYEQYF. The chain carries TRBV27 and TRBJ2-7, with D unclear. This CDR3 contains 13 residues. Per germline, CDR1 MNHEY and CDR2 SMNVEV (reference sequence). V shed 3 bases and J shed 3 bases, with 9 bases lying between them.